This T cell receptor (beta chain) was sequenced in a study of OX40 agonist ivuxolimab in advanced cancers. Background for the entire study: Ivuxolimab was a fully human IgG2 agonistic monoclonal antibody targeting the costimulatory receptor OX40 (CD134). The paper reports the monotherapy dose-escalation portion (N of about 50 patients) of the phase I ivuxolimab trial. Intravenous ivuxolimab was administered to patients every 2 weeks at six dose levels: 0.01, 0.1, 0.3, 1.5, 3 and 10 mg/kg. Of the approximately 50 dose-escalation patients, hepatocellular carcinoma was present in about 20, melanoma in approximately 15, renal cell carcinoma in 9 and head and neck cancer in 9. Three dose-escalation patients achieved partial responses, one with hepatocellular carcinoma and two with cutaneous melanoma. A male proportion of 75% to 85% and a mean age of around 60 years, ranging from about 20 to 80, were recorded for the dose-escalation cohort. The purpose of peripheral TCRbeta sequencing was to test whether ivuxolimab changed TCR sequence diversity and led to clonal T-cell expansion. Patients were allowed to have had prior anti-PD-1, anti-PD-L1 or anti-CTLA-4 therapy, and around two fifths of the dose-escalation patients had been treated with checkpoint inhibitors. Results the study describes overall, beyond this receptor: At doses of 0.1 to 3.0 mg/kg, clonal expansion of both CD4+ and CD8+ T cells in blood was seen between baseline and week 6. The antigen specificity of the clonally expanded peripheral T cells was not determined. Partial responders in the 0.1-3.0 mg/kg groups had among the lowest normalized peripheral clonal expansion, especially among CD8+ T cells. After ivuxolimab, CD8+ T cells had more expanded clones than CD4+ T cells on average. Low levels of normalized T-cell clonal expansion were also shown by some nonresponding patients.

Notes on this clone: Its cognate antigen has yet to be identified. Per-nucleotide qualities are absent, and no much larger clonotype sits a single base away.

Patients with a history of autoimmune disease or receiving systemic immunosuppression were excluded from the trial. Peripheral blood for TCR sequencing was drawn from every dose cohort at baseline, at cycle 4 day 1 and at cycle 7 day 1. The samples were drawn from a first-in-human, open-label, multicenter phase I dose-escalation trial of ivuxolimab. Adults with locally advanced or metastatic melanoma, renal cell, hepatocellular, or head and neck squamous cell carcinoma were enrolled in the trial. Before TCR sequencing, CD4+ T cells and CD8+ T cells were sorted from peripheral blood as separate populations. Trimming takes 3 bases off V and 4 bases off J; junction bases not matched to a gene: 10. Reading the germline V gene (reference sequence) gives CDR1 LNHDA and CDR2 SQIVND. Counted from cysteine to phenylalanine, this CDR3 has 17 amino acids. The CDR3 DNA has 51 bases and is translated from base 1.

Genomic DNA was extracted from sorted cells for sequencing of the TCRbeta CDR3 region. TCRbeta CDR3 regions were sequenced using the immunoSEQ Assay. This immuneACCESS table, as held by TCRdb, lists in-frame sequences with V and J called but not all clones. Of the missing ones, under half trace to an unresolved V gene in checked studies; the others have no known cause. This sample has 50,000 to 65,000 clones in its table, and about four fifths of those were observed once. 5% of the sample lies in the top ten. Here the chain combines TRBV19 and TRBJ1-4, with 8 bases aligning to TRBD1. The sequence was collected from an adult with an advanced solid tumor such as melanoma, head and neck, liver or kidney cancer. The sequencing here drew on CD4+ or CD8+ T cells sorted from blood, taken in a trial of the OX40 agonist ivuxolimab. In nucleotide form, the sequence is TGTGCCAGTAGTATGAGGGGGGAAGGGACAGGTAATGAAAAACTGTTTTTT. Translation gives CASSMRGEGTGNEKLFF.